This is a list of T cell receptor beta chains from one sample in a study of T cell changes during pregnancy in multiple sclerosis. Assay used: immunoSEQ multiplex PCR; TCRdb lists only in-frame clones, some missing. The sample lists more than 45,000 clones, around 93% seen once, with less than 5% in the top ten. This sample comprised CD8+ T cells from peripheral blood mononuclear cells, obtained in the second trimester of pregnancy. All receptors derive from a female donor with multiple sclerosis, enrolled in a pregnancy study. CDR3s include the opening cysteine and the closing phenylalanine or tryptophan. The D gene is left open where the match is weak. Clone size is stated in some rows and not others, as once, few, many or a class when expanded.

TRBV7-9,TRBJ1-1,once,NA,TGTGCCAGCAGCGGGCCTCAACGTGACACTGAAGCTTTCTTT,CASSGPQRDTEAFF
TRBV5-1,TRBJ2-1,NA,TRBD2,TGCGCCAGCTCGTCTACTAGCGGCACTTCCCGCCTGTACAACAATGAGCAGTTCTTC,CASSSTSGTSRLYNNEQFF
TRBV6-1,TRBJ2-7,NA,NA,TGTGCCAGCAGTGATGGCAGCTCCTACGAGCAGTACTTC,CASSDGSSYEQYF
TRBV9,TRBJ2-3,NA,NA,TGTGCCAGCAGCCCCCACAGAGACCCTAGCACAGATACGCAGTATTTT,CASSPHRDPSTDTQYF
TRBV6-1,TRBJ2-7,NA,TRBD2,TGTGCCAGCAGTGCAGAAGGGCGGGAGCTCAACGAGCAGTACTTC,CASSAEGRELNEQYF
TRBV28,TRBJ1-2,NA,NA,TGTGCCAGCAGGGGAGGGATTACGAACTATGGCTACACCTTC,CASRGGITNYGYTF
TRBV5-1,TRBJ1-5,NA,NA,TGCGCCAGCAGCCCGGACACTGGGGCTCAGCCCCAGCATTTT,CASSPDTGAQPQHF
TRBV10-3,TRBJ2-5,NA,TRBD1,TGTGCCATCAGTGAGTCCGGGACAGGGGGGTTGTTATCGGAGACCCAGTACTTC,CAISESGTGGLLSETQYF
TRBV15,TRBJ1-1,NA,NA,TGTGCCACCAGCGGTTGGGGGGACACTGAAGCTTTCTTT,CATSGWGDTEAFF
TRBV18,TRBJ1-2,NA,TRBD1,TGTGCCAGCTCACCACCCGGACAGGGCGTATGGTATGGCTACACCTTC,CASSPPGQGVWYGYTF
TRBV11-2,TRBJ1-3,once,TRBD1,TGTGCCAGCAGCACGACAGGGTTGGGAAACACCATATATTTT,CASSTTGLGNTIYF
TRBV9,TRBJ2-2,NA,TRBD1,TGTGCCAGCAGCGTAGGAGGGGGCCAGACCACCGGGGAGCTGTTTTTT,CASSVGGGQTTGELFF
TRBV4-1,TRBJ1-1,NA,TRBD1,TGCGCCAGCAGCCAGACGACAGGGGGGATGAACACTGAAGCTTTCTTT,CASSQTTGGMNTEAFF
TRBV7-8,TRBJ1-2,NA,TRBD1,TGTGCCAGCAGCTTGTCCACGGGACAGGGTAACAGTCCGTATGGCTACACCTTC,CASSLSTGQGNSPYGYTF
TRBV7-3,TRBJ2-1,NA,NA,TGTGCCAGCAGCGTTAGCGCGAGCTCCTACAATGAGCAGTTCTTC,CASSVSASSYNEQFF
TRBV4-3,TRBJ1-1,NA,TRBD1,TGCGCCAGCAGCCAAGATTTATTTCCGACAGGGGCCAGGATGAACACTGAAGCTTTCTTT,CASSQDLFPTGARMNTEAFF
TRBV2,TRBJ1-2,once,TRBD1,TGTGCCAGCAGTGACGGGGACAGGGGACTCTATGGCTACACCTTC,CASSDGDRGLYGYTF
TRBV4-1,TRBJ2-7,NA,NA,TGCGCCAGCAGCCCTTCCCGCGGGACTTCCTACGAGCAGTACTTC,CASSPSRGTSYEQYF
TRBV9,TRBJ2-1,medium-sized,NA,TGTGCCAGCAGCGTAGCTTACAGGAACAATGAGCAGTTCTTC,CASSVAYRNNEQFF
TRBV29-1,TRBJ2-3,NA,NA,TGCAGCGCCTCGGGGATTAGCACAGATACGCAGTATTTT,CSASGISTDTQYF
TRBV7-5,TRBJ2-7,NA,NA,TGTGTCAGAAGCCCTCTTCTGGGGGCGCGAGGCCACGAGCAGTACTTC,CVRSPLLGARGHEQYF
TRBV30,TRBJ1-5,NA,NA,TGTGCCTGGAGCGAACCTGGAGCGGGCAATCAGCCCCAGCATTTT,CAWSEPGAGNQPQHF
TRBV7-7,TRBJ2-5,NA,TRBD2,TGTGCCAGCAGCTTAGCGCTGCCAGCGGGGGACCAAGAGACCCAGTACTTC,CASSLALPAGDQETQYF
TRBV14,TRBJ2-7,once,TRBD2,TGTGCCAGCAGCCAAGGTTGGGGGAGGGATACGTCCTACGAGCAGTACTTC,CASSQGWGRDTSYEQYF
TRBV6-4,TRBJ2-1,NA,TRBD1,TGTGCCAGCAGTGAGAAAACAGGGGGATACAATGAGCAGTTCTTC,CASSEKTGGYNEQFF
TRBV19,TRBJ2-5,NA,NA,TGTGCCAGTAGTATAAGACAGCAAGAGACCCAGTACTTC,CASSIRQQETQYF
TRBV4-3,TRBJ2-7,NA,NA,TGCGCCAGCAGCCAAGCCAGGGCTAGCTCCTACGAGCAGTACTTC,CASSQARASSYEQYF
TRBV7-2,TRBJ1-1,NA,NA,TGTGCCAGCTCCCAGGGGTATAATGTTGAAGCTTTCTTT,CASSQGYNVEAFF